The rows below give T cell receptor beta chains drawn from one sample of a study of shared clonotypes between healthy human individuals. The data were produced by immunoSEQ multiplex PCR, yet TCRdb's version contains in-frame clones alone and is incomplete. The sample includes over 2 million clones, 95% seen only once; the top ten take roughly 0.13%. The source material was naive CD4+ T cells sorted from blood. The receptor set was obtained from a man aged 18-30 years in good health. Each CDR3 is given with its conserved first and last residue.

v_call	j_call	cdr3_aa
TRBV5-1	TRBJ2-1	CASSLVLQDNEQFF
TRBV7-9	-	CASSLAAGRLTEQYF
TRBV10-3	TRBJ1-1	CAIKPGRENTEAFF
TRBV19	TRBJ2-2	CASSPRGRPNTGELFF
TRBV29-1	TRBJ1-3	CSVGTAGNTIYF
TRBV27	TRBJ2-5	CAGPQGARETQYF
TRBV5-4	TRBJ2-5	CASSTTRSVNGQYF
TRBV7-2	TRBJ2-3	CASSLRLRNTDTQYF
TRBV15	TRBJ2-2	CATSLGALNTGELFF
TRBV6-4	TRBJ1-1	CASPTVTAWGTEAFF
TRBV7-2	TRBJ2-3	CASSLAADTQYF
TRBV4-3	TRBJ2-3	CASSQESDTQYF
TRBV28	TRBJ2-7	CASSLITNEQYF
TRBV2	TRBJ1-1	CASSETVGTEAFF
TRBV6-5	TRBJ1-5	CASSYVPGGQPQHF
TRBV5-4	TRBJ2-7	CASSLVPAGGPGEQYF
TRBV29-1	TRBJ1-2	CSVENANYGYTF
TRBV6-5	TRBJ2-7	CASSSLGSTDEQYF
TRBV18	TRBJ2-7	CASSPAISSYEQYF
TRBV6-4	TRBJ1-2	CASMGTGAPNYGYTF
TRBV6-5	TRBJ2-7	CASSYSTGTYEQYF
TRBV7-9	TRBJ1-5	CASSSMGLAQHF
TRBV9	TRBJ2-2	CASSAQTGNTGELFF
TRBV7-9	TRBJ2-5	CASSIQETQYF
TRBV4-3	TRBJ2-1	CASSQGPGQGNYEQFF
TRBV9	TRBJ1-3	CASSVQGDRGPGNTIYF
TRBV12-5	TRBJ2-4	CASGLKLSTLRGLVPNIQYF
TRBV30	TRBJ1-2	CAWTGVNYGYTF
TRBV9	TRBJ2-5	CASSVGLAGETQYF
TRBV5-1	TRBJ1-1	CASSFGAGQHTEAFF
TRBV11-2	TRBJ2-1	CASSLVPHEQFF
TRBV4-1	TRBJ2-7	CASSQAAGVGSYEQYF
TRBV5-6	TRBJ1-2	CASPVLTGDYGYTF
TRBV11-2	TRBJ1-6	CASSLEGRVANSPLHF
TRBV11-2	TRBJ2-3	CASSQASGYVTDTQYF
TRBV5-6	TRBJ1-2	CASSLVGYGYTF
TRBV5-8	TRBJ2-7	CASSSLGLAGESEQYF
TRBV7-2	TRBJ1-2	CASRIGSVTNYGYTF
TRBV7-9	TRBJ2-3	CASSLNLAGTRIFTDTQYF
TRBV10-1	TRBJ2-5	CASSESIPGAIQTQYF
TRBV5-4	TRBJ1-5	CASSLGGAGQPQHF
TRBV5-1	TRBJ2-7	CASSLENTYEQYF
TRBV18	TRBJ2-1	CASSLGITSGSNEQFF
TRBV6-5	TRBJ2-1	CASTGLAGVHNEQFF